This T cell receptor beta chain was identified in a study of T cell repertoires in cytomegalovirus infection. Study as a whole: Public TCR beta signatures provided an indication of both CMV infection and a matching HLA type. Study-level points and caveats: Dominating the ex vivo response were HLA-C-restricted CMV-specific TCR beta clonotypes.

TCRdb fed the reads into MiXCR, producing one record per CDR3 protein. The sample holds about 900,000 distinct CDR3 sequences, approximately 33% seen once. About this clonotype: Its antigen remains unidentified.

The CDR3 spans 14 residues. The V segment lost 6 bases and the J segment 7 bases; nucleotides outside the gene matches: 7. Per germline, CDR1 MNHEY and CDR2 SVGEGT. The receptor comes from a human donor in good health (CMV status not recorded). Some clones in this sample may be carry-over from other donors' samples. The sequencing used cultured CD8+ T cells from PBMCs, collected from culture after CMV antigen stimulation. The gene calls are TRBV6-2 or TRBV6-3 and TRBJ1-1; TRBD1 matches 11 bases. The CDR3 loop is CASRTRTGGFEAFF. CDR3 nucleotides: TGTGCCAGCAGAACTCGGACAGGGGGCTTTGAAGCTTTCTTT.